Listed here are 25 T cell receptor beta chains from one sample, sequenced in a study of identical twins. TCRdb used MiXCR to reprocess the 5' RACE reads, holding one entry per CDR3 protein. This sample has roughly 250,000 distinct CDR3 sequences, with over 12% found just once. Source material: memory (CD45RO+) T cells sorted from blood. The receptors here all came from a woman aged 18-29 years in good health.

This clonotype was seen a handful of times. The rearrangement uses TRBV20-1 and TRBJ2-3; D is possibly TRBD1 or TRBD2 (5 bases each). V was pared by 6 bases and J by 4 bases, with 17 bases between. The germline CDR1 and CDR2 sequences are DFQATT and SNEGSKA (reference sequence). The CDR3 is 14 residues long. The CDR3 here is CSAQEGDASDTQYF. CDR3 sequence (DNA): TGCAGTGCCCAGGAAGGGGACGCGTCAGATACGCAGTATTTT.

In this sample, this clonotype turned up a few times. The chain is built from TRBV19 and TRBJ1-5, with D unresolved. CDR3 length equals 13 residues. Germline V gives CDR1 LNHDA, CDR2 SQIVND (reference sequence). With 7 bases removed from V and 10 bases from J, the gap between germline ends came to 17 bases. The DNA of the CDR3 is TGTGCCAGTACATGGAGCAGACCCGCTCCCCAGCATTTT. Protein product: CASTWSRPAPQHF.

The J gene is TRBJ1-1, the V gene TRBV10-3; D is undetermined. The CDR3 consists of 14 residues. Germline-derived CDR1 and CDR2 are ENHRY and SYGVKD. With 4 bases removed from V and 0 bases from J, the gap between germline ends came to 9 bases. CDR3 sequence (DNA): TGTGCCATCAGTGTGGGTAATCTGAACACTGAAGCTTTCTTT. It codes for CAISVGNLNTEAFF.

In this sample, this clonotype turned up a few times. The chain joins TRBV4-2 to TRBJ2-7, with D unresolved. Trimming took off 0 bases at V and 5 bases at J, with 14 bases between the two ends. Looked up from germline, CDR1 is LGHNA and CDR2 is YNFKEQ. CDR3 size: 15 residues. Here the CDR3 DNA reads TGTGCCAGCAGCCAAGAGCCTGGAGCAAGCCACGAGCAGTACTTC. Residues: CASSQEPGASHEQYF.

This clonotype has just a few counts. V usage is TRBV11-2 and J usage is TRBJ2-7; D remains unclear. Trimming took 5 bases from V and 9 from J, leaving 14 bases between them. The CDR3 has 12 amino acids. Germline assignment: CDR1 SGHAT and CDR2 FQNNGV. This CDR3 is CASSTHRFVQYF. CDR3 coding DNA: TGTGCCAGCAGCACACACAGATTCGTGCAGTACTTC.

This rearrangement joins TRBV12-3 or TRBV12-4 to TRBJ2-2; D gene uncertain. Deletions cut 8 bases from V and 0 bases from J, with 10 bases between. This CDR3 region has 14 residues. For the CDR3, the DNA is TGTGCCAGCCGCGCCGCGACGAACACCGGGGAGCTGTTTTTT. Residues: CASRAATNTGELFF.

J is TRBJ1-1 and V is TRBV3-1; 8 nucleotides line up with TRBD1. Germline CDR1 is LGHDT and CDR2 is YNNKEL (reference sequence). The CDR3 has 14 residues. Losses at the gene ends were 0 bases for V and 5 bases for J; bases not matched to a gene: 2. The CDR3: CASSQEDRATEAFF. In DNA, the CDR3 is TGTGCCAGCAGCCAAGAGGACAGGGCAACTGAAGCTTTCTTT.

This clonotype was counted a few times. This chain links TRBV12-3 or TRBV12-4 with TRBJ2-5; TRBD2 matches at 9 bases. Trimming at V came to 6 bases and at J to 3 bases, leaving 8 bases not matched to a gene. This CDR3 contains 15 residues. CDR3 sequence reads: CASSLRRGGEETQYF. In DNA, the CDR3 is TGTGCCAGCAGCTTGCGGCGGGGGGGAGAAGAGACCCAGTACTTC.

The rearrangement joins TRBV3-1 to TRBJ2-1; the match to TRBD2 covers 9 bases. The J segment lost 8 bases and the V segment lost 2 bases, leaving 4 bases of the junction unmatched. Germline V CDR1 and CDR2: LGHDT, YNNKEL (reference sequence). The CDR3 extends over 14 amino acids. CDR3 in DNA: TGTGCCAGCAGCCAACTAGCGGGATCAGATGAGCAGTTCTTC. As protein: CASSQLAGSDEQFF.

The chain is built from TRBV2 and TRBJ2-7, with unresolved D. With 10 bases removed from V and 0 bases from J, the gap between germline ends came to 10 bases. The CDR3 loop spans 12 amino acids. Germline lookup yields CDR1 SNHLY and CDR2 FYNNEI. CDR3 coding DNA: TGTGCCAACGGACGGAGCTCCTACGAGCAGTACTTC. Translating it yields CANGRSSYEQYF.

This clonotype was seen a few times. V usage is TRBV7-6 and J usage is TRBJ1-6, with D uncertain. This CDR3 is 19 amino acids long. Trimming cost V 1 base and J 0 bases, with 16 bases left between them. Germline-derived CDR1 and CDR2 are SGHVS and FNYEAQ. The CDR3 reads CASSLDPHRESSYNSPLHF. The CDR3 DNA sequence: TGTGCCAGCAGCTTAGATCCCCACCGGGAAAGCTCCTATAATTCACCCCTCCACTTT. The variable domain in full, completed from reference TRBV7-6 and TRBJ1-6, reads GAGVSQSPRYKVTKRGQDVALRCDPISGHVSLYWYRQALGQGPEFLTYFNYEAQQDKSGLPNDRFSAERPEGSISTLTIQRTEQRDSAMYRCASSLDPHRESSYNSPLHFGNGTRLTVT.

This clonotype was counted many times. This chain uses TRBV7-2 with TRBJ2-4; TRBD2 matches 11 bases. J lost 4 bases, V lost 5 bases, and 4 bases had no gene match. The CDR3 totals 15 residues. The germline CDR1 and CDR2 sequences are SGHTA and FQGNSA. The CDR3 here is CASSHRLAGKNIQYF. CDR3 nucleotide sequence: TGTGCCAGCAGCCACCGACTAGCGGGGAAAAACATTCAGTACTTC.

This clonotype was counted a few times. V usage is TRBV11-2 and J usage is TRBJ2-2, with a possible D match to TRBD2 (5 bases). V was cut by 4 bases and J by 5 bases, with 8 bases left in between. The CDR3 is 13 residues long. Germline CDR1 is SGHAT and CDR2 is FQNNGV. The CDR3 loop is CASSWTPTGELFF. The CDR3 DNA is TGTGCCAGCAGCTGGACTCCGACCGGGGAGCTGTTTTTT.

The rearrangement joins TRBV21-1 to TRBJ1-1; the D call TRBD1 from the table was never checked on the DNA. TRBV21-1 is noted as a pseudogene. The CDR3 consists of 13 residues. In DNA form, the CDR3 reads TGTGCCAGAGGGGGCGGATCGAACACTGAAGCTTTCTTT. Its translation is CARGGGSNTEAFF.

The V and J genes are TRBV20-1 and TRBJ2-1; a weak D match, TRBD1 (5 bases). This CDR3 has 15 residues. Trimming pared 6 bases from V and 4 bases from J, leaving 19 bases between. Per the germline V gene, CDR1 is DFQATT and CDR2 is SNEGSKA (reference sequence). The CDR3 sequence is CSAVYATDPYNEQFF. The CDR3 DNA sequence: TGCAGTGCGGTATACGCGACAGACCCTTACAATGAGCAGTTCTTC.

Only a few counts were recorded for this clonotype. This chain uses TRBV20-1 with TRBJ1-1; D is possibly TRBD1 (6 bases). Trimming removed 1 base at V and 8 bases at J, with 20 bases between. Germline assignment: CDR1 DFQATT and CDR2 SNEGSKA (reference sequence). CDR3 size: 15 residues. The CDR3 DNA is TGCAGTGCTAGAGGTCGGACAGAAGGGCCTAGGGAAGCTTTCTTT. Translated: CSARGRTEGPREAFF.

The CDR3: CSVLAGAADTQYF. The CDR3 DNA reads as TGCAGTGTTCTAGCGGGAGCGGCAGATACGCAGTATTTT. The chain has TRBV20-1 and TRBJ2-3; 10 positions agree with TRBD2. Germline CDR1 reads DFQATT; CDR2 reads SNEGSKA (reference sequence). The CDR3 runs to 13 residues. V gave up 7 bases and J gave up 4 bases; unmatched junction bases: 5.

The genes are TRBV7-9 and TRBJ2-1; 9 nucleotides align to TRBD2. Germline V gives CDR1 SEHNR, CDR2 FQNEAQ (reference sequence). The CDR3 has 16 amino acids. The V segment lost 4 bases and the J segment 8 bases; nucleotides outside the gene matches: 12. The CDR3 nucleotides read TGTGCCAGCAGCTCTCTAGCGGGACATCGCGGGGATGAGCAGTTCTTC. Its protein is CASSSLAGHRGDEQFF.

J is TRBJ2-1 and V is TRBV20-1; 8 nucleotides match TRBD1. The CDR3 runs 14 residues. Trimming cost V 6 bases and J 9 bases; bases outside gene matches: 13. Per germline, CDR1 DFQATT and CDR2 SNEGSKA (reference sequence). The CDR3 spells CSAGKPDRGGEQFF. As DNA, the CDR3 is TGCAGTGCAGGGAAGCCAGACAGGGGAGGTGAGCAGTTCTTC.

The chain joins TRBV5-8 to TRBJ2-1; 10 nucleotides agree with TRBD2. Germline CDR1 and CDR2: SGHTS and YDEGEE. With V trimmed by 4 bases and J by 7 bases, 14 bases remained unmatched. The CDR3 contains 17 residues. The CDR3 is CASSPGAGTSVSNEQFF. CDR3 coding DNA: TGTGCCAGCAGCCCGGGGGCCGGGACTAGCGTGAGTAATGAGCAGTTCTTC.

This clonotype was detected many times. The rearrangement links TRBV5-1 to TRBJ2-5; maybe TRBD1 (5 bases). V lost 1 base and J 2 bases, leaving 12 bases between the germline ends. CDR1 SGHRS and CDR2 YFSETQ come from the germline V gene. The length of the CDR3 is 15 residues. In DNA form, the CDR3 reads TGCGCCAGCAGCTTGTCCAGGGCAGGGCAAGAGACCCAGTACTTC. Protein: CASSLSRAGQETQYF.

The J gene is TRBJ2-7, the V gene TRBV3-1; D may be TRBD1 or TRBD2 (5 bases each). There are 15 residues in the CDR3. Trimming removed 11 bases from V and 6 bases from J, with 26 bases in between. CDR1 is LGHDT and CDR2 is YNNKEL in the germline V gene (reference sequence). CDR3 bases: TGTGCCTCCTGCCAGCGCCCCGGGGCCGGAGGCGAGCAGTACTTC. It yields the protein CASCQRPGAGGEQYF.

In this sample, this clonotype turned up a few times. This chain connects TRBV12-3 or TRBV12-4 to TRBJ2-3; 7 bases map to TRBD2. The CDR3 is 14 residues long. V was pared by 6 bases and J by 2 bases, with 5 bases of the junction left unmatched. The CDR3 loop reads CASREAGTTDTQYF. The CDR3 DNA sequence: TGTGCCAGCAGAGAAGCGGGAACCACAGATACGCAGTATTTT.

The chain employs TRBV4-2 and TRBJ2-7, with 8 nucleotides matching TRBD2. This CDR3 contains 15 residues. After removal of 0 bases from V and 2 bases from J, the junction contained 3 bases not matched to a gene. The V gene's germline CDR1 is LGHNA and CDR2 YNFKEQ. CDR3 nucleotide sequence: TGTGCCAGCAGCCAAGATCGGGGGGGCGCCTACGAGCAGTACTTC. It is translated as CASSQDRGGAYEQYF.

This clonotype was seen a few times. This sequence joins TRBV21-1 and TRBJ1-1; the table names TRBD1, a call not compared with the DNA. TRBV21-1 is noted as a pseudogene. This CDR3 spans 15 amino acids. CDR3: CASSNEIQRGTEAFF. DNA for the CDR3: TGTGCCAGCAGCAACGAAATTCAACGGGGGACTGAAGCTTTCTTT.